This T cell receptor beta chain was sequenced during a study of regulatory T cells in long-lasting Graves disease. Whole-study results and caveats: Only a small sample size was used, which may have cut accuracy.

This clonotype was detected a few times. The antigen is undetermined. Documented time point: newly diagnosed GD, antithyroid drugs for less than 3 months. The authors made the TCR library using RNA they extracted from PBMCs. The authors diagnosed Graves' disease using American Thyroid Association guidelines. According to the study, TCR beta libraries were built with iRepertoire HTBI primers and CDR3-region Arm-PCR. TCRdb passed the multiplex PCR reads through MiXCR, listing each CDR3 protein once. This sample carries over 500,000 distinct CDR3 sequences, around 16% of them seen once, and the ten largest clones take around 13%. The germline V gene has CDR1 MNHEY and CDR2 SVGAGI. Trimming removed 4 bases from V and 0 bases from J; junction bases left unmatched: 10. There are 17 residues in the CDR3. The sample also formed part of further work on T cells in Graves' hyperthyroidism and ophthalmopathy.

The sequence derives from a young man with Graves disease. V and J are TRBV6-5 and TRBJ2-7; 9 nucleotides line up with TRBD1. The sequencing used peripheral blood mononuclear cells (PBMCs), collected at new diagnosis, from a patient treated with antithyroid drugs. CDR3 amino acids: CASSSYPGQGSSYEQYF. In nucleotides, the CDR3 is TGTGCCAGCAGTTCTTACCCGGGACAGGGAAGCTCCTACGAGCAGTACTTC.